This TCR beta chain was documented in a study of cytomegalovirus exposure and HLA in healthy donors. The PCR had 60 Vbeta and 13 Jbeta primers. Produced via immunoSEQ multiplex PCR; TCRdb's table is partial and in-frame only. The sample lists about 180,000 clones, over 65% seen once, with approximately 2.5% in the top ten. Germline-derived CDR1 and CDR2 are SGHVS and FNYEAQ. The ends were cut back, 1 base at V and 7 bases at J, with 5 bases in the middle. The CDR3 length is 13 residues. The gene calls are TRBV7-6 and TRBJ1-6, with unresolved D. The sequence was collected from a man aged 55 to 70 in good health and CMV-seronegative. The sequencing sample was made of PBMCs. The CDR3 DNA reads TGTGCCAGCAGCTTAGACTTGAATTCACCCCTCCACTTT. The encoded protein is CASSLDLNSPLHF.